Shown below are 14 T cell receptor beta chains from a single sample sequenced in a study of shared clonotypes between healthy human individuals. The table came from immunoSEQ multiplex PCR; TCRdb's copy has only in-frame clones and leaves some out. The sample yields hundreds of thousands of clones, around 96% seen once. Naive-designated CD8 cells lacked CD45RO, were positively enriched for CCR7, and omitted terminally differentiated effector memory CD45RA+ cells. The specimen sequenced was naive CD8+ T cells sorted from blood. The receptors originated from a woman in her thirties in good health.

The chain links TRBV5-6 to TRBJ2-3; D not resolved. This CDR3 comprises 12 residues. Trimming left V 4 bases short and J 1 base short, with 4 bases between. Looked up from germline, CDR1 is SGHDT and CDR2 is YYEEEE. The CDR3 nucleotides read TGTGCCAGCAGCGGGGGCACAGATACGCAGTATTTT. Translated, it gives CASSGGTDTQYF.

The chain couples TRBV7-9 to TRBJ2-5, with D uncertain. In germline, CDR1 is SEHNR, CDR2 FQNEAQ (reference sequence). This CDR3 has 14 residues. V dropped 1 base and J dropped 1 base, with 7 bases sitting between them. The CDR3 reads CASSLVSTQETQYF. The CDR3 DNA is TGTGCCAGCAGCTTAGTGTCTACCCAAGAGACCCAGTACTTC.

V usage is TRBV7-9 and J usage is TRBJ2-7, with D perhaps matching TRBD2 (6 bases). The CDR3 is 14 residues long. Per the germline V gene, CDR1 is SEHNR and CDR2 is FQNEAQ (reference sequence). The germline V and J ends were trimmed by 1 base and 5 bases, with 12 bases remaining between them. The CDR3 is CASSLVAGSNEQYF. DNA for the CDR3: TGTGCCAGCAGCTTAGTGGCGGGGTCCAACGAGCAGTACTTC.

The rearrangement joins TRBV29-1 to TRBJ2-1; weak D call: TRBD2 (5 bases). Germline V gives CDR1 SQVTM, CDR2 ANQGSEA. This CDR3 has 14 amino acids. With 7 bases removed from V and 2 bases from J, the gap between germline ends came to 15 bases. This CDR3 is CSAVLLAAYNEQFF. For the CDR3, the DNA is TGCAGCGCCGTACTGCTAGCCGCCTACAATGAGCAGTTCTTC.

The chain uses TRBV19 and TRBJ2-7; no clear D gene. V gave up 6 bases and J gave up 2 bases, with 14 bases separating them. Germline V lookup: CDR1 LNHDA, CDR2 SQIVND (reference sequence). The CDR3 has 14 amino acids. CDR3 region: CASRSIETAYEQYF. The DNA of the CDR3 is TGTGCCAGTAGGAGCATCGAAACGGCCTACGAGCAGTACTTC.

The chain recombines TRBV28 with TRBJ2-1, with D uncertain. Germline V CDR1 and CDR2: MDHEN, SYDVKM. The V gene lost 3 bases and the J gene lost 7 bases, with 10 bases spanning the gap. The CDR3 runs 13 residues. The CDR3 reads CASSFNKRNEQFF. The CDR3 nucleotides are TGTGCCAGCAGTTTTAACAAACGAAATGAGCAGTTCTTC.

In DNA form, the CDR3 reads TGTGCCAGCAGTTTTCCTCAGGGACTAGCGGGAGGCCATGAGCAGTTCTTC. Translation gives CASSFPQGLAGGHEQFF. The chain recombines TRBV28 with TRBJ2-1; 15 nucleotides line up with TRBD2. V lost 3 bases, J lost 8 bases, and 8 bases stayed unmatched. The V gene's germline CDR1 is MDHEN and CDR2 SYDVKM. CDR3 size: 17 residues.

This sequence joins TRBV7-2 and TRBJ1-6, with TRBD1 as a possible D gene (5 bases). Trimming shortened V by 6 bases and J by 7 bases, and 16 bases separated the two germline ends. The CDR3 loop spans 15 amino acids. The V gene's germline CDR1 is SGHTA and CDR2 FQGNSA. The CDR3 DNA reads as TGTGCCAGCAGACCGTCAGGGCTTGGAAATTCACCCCTCCACTTT. It translates to CASRPSGLGNSPLHF.

The J gene is TRBJ2-7, the V gene TRBV4-1; possibly TRBD2 for D (5 bases). CDR3 length: 16 amino acids. V dropped 0 bases and J dropped 0 bases, with 12 bases sitting between them. Germline V gives CDR1 MGHRA, CDR2 YSYEKL. This chain's CDR3 is CASSQDRSGYSYEQYF. The CDR3 DNA reads as TGCGCCAGCAGCCAAGATAGGAGCGGTTACTCCTACGAGCAGTACTTC.

The J gene is TRBJ2-7, the V gene TRBV5-1, with D perhaps being TRBD1 or TRBD2 (5 bases each). V gave up 7 bases and J gave up 1 base, with 15 bases separating them. In germline, CDR1 is SGHRS, CDR2 YFSETQ. The length of the CDR3 is 14 residues. The CDR3 nucleotides read TGCGCCAGCGGGGACGGACCAAGATCCTACGAGCAGTACTTC. As protein: CASGDGPRSYEQYF.

This sequence joins TRBV28 and TRBJ2-7; no clear D. Germline V lookup: CDR1 MDHEN, CDR2 SYDVKM. The CDR3 length is 11 residues. V lost 6 bases to trimming and J lost 3 bases, with 6 bases between them. The CDR3 protein is CASRDDYEQYF. CDR3 bases: TGTGCCAGCAGGGACGACTACGAGCAGTACTTC. Supplemented by reference TRBV28 and TRBJ2-7, the full variable domain reads DVKVTQSSRYLVKRTGEKVFLECVQDMDHENMFWYRQDPGLGLRLIYFSYDVKMKEKGDIPEGYSVSREKKERFSLILESASTNQTSMYLCASRDDYEQYFGPGTRLTVT.

This clone was seen once. The V and J genes are TRBV10-3 and TRBJ2-5, with 7 bases aligning to TRBD1. This CDR3 has 15 amino acids. Germline V gene lookup returns CDR1 ENHRY and CDR2 SYGVKD. The V and J ends lost 10 bases and 4 bases, in that order; junction bases with no gene match: 15. The CDR3 is CATRSPGGLVETQYF. CDR3 coding DNA: TGTGCCACCCGCTCCCCAGGGGGATTGGTAGAGACCCAGTACTTC.

The table lists this clone with a count of one. This chain joins TRBV27 and TRBJ1-6; D is uncertain. The V gene lost 3 bases and the J gene lost 8 bases, with 5 bases spanning the gap. Germline V CDR1 and CDR2: MNHEY, SMNVEV (reference sequence). The CDR3 has 12 residues. The CDR3 here is CASSLGYSPLHF. The CDR3 coding sequence is TGTGCCAGCAGTTTGGGCTATTCACCCCTCCACTTT.

This chain links TRBV13 with TRBJ2-7, with TRBD1 matching over 7 bases. CDR1 PRHDT and CDR2 FYEKMQ come from the germline V gene (reference sequence). This CDR3 has 14 residues. The ends lost 0 bases at V and 3 bases at J; junction bases unmatched: 2. CDR3 coding DNA: TGTGCCAGCAGCTTAGGCGGGACAGTCTACGAGCAGTACTTC. Translation gives CASSLGGTVYEQYF.